The present T cell receptor beta chain was sequenced within a study of T cell repertoires in cytomegalovirus infection. Study in general: Public TCR beta signatures marked donors with CMV infection and the matching HLA. Overall study findings and caveats: Predominance within the ex vivo response was attributable to HLA-C-restricted CMV-specific TCR beta clonotypes. Summed public TCR beta family frequency identified CMV carriers bearing the relevant HLA.

This clonotype showed up many times. As yet, its antigen is unknown. TCRdb re-analysed the reads in MiXCR, keeping a single row per CDR3 protein. The table has roughly 990,000 distinct CDR3 sequences, approximately 32% seen once. The CDR3 has 15 residues. The V gene's germline CDR1 is SGHTA and CDR2 FQGNSA. The V end was cut by 4 bases, the J end by 5 bases, with 14 bases between. This clonotype originated in a human donor in good health (CMV status not recorded). Some clones in this sample may be carry-over from other donors' samples. The input for sequencing was cultured CD8+ T cells from PBMCs, taken from culture after CMV antigen stimulation. The rearrangement joins TRBV7-2 to TRBJ2-2; maybe TRBD2 (5 bases). The CDR3 spells CASSSRGWWTGELFF. The CDR3 DNA follows: TGTGCCAGCAGCTCTCGGGGATGGTGGACCGGGGAGCTGTTTTTT.